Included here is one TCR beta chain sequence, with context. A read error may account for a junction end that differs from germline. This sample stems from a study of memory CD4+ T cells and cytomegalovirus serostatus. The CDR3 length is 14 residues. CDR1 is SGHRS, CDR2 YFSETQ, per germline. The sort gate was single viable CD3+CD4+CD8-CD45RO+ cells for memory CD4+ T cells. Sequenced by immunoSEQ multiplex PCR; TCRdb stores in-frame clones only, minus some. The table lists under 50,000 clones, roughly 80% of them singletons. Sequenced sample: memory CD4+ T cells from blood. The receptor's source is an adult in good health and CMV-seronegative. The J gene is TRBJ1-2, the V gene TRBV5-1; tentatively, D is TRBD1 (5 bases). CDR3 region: CASSLRRGSYGYTF. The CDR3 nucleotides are TGTGCCAGCAGCTTGCGGCGGGGGTCCTATGGCTACACCTTC.